This T cell receptor beta chain is drawn from a study of blood T cell repertoires in COVID-19. Study overall: Sites in the United States, Italy and Spain provided acute and convalescent COVID-19 samples. Sources were T cells, B-cell-depleted T cells, or PBMCs; the material itself was cDNA or gDNA.

Per the germline V gene, CDR1 is LGHDT and CDR2 is YNNKEL (reference sequence). This CDR3 is built from 15 residues. J gave up 2 bases and V 4 bases, and 5 bases lay outside the gene matches. In the authors' workflow: For nucleated cells, counts were estimated from reference gene primer amplification. The data were produced by immunoSEQ multiplex PCR, yet TCRdb's version contains in-frame clones alone and is incomplete. V and J calls and clone size are those listed in that table; D and trimming were worked out from the DNA. The sample has about 99,000 clones; 89% are singletons. The material sequenced was peripheral blood. This receptor was obtained from a woman in her sixties or seventies with acute or convalescent COVID-19. The rearrangement joins TRBV3-1 (or the pseudogene TRBV3-2) to TRBJ2-3; TRBD1 matches at 8 bases. CDR3 DNA sequence: TGTGCCAGCAGCCGCCGGGACAGGCTCACAGATACGCAGTATTTT. Translated, it gives CASSRRDRLTDTQYF.